Below, 22 T cell receptor beta chains from the same sample are listed, as sequenced in a study of OX40 agonist ivuxolimab in advanced cancers. Some clones are missing from TCRdb's copy, which holds only in-frame ones; the method was immunoSEQ multiplex PCR. The sample holds about 83,000 clones; about 90% are singletons and the top ten take more than 7.5%. Sequenced here: CD4+ or CD8+ T cells sorted from blood, sampled in a trial of the OX40 agonist ivuxolimab. These receptors originate from an adult with an advanced solid tumor such as melanoma, head and neck, liver or kidney cancer.

This clone has just one count. This chain connects TRBV9 to TRBJ2-2, with 16 bases matching TRBD2. The CDR3 spans 20 residues. CDR1 is SGDLS and CDR2 is YYNGEE in the germline V gene. V was clipped by 0 bases and J by 2 bases; unmatched bases: 7. Written as DNA, the CDR3 is TGTGCCAGCAGCGTAGTAGCGGGACTAGCGGGAGGGCTAAACACCGGGGAGCTGTTTTTT. Translation: CASSVVAGLAGGLNTGELFF.

The chain carries TRBV30 and TRBJ1-3; D may be TRBD1 (5 bases). The ends were cut back, 3 bases at V and 0 bases at J, with 12 bases in the middle. The CDR3 has 15 residues. Germline CDR1 reads GTSNPN; CDR2 reads SVGIG (reference sequence). CDR3 bases: TGTGCCTGGAGCAGTCTACAGGACTCTGGAAACACCATATATTTT. Translated, it gives CAWSSLQDSGNTIYF. Filled out from reference TRBV30 and TRBJ1-3, the complete variable domain reads SQTIHQWPATLVQPVGSPLSLECTVEGTSNPNLYWYRQAAGRGLQLLFYSVGIGQISSEVPQNLSASRPQDRQFILSSKKLLLSDSGFYLCAWSSLQDSGNTIYFGEGSWLTVV.

This clone appeared a single time. This sequence joins TRBV7-9 and TRBJ2-7; 7 bases align to TRBD2. The CDR3 consists of 17 residues. Germline V gives CDR1 SEHNR, CDR2 FQNEAQ (reference sequence). V trimming: 6 bases; J trimming: 1 base; junction bases outside the gene matches: 15. The DNA for the CDR3 is TGTGCCAGCAGAACGGGGGAGGGACTAAAGAGTTCCTACGAGCAGTACTTC. It specifies CASRTGEGLKSSYEQYF.

The chain links TRBV29-1 to TRBJ1-1; a possible D gene is TRBD1 (6 bases). The CDR3 sequence is 10 residues long. Germline loops: CDR1 SQVTM, CDR2 ANQGSEA. Trimming left V 6 bases short and J 10 bases short, with 12 bases between. The CDR3 DNA reads as TGCAGCGTCAACACGGGGGCAGCTTTCTTT. This codes for CSVNTGAAFF.

The chain uses TRBV28 and TRBJ2-1; D is perhaps TRBD2 (6 bases). Trimming cost V 2 bases and J 7 bases, with 15 bases left between them. Germline V gene data show CDR1 as MDHEN and CDR2 as SYDVKM. The CDR3 loop spans 15 amino acids. CDR3 loop: CASSLGRAGLNEQFF. In DNA form, the CDR3 reads TGTGCCAGCAGTTTAGGAAGGGCGGGGTTGAATGAGCAGTTCTTC.

This clone was seen only once. The chain uses TRBV2 and TRBJ2-2; no firm D call. V was pared by 5 bases and J by 4 bases, with 5 bases between. The germline V gene has CDR1 SNHLY and CDR2 FYNNEI. The CDR3 has 12 amino acids. CDR3 residues: CASSPSTGELFF. DNA of the CDR3: TGTGCCAGCAGTCCATCCACCGGGGAGCTGTTTTTT.

The V gene is TRBV6-5, the J gene TRBJ1-5, with D hard to call. Trimming pared 6 bases from V and 3 bases from J, leaving 9 bases between. The CDR3 runs to 13 residues. Germline CDR1 and CDR2: MNHEY and SVGAGI. The CDR3 nucleotides read TGTGCCAGCAGCAAAGATCTCAATCAGCCCCAGCATTTT. Residues: CASSKDLNQPQHF.

The chain carries TRBV4-3 and TRBJ1-3; D is uncertain. The germline V gene encodes CDR1 LGHNA and CDR2 YSLEER. This CDR3 is built from 13 residues. The V gene lost 2 bases and the J gene lost 4 bases, with 6 bases spanning the gap. The DNA of the CDR3 is TGCGCCAGCAGCCAATTTTGGGGAAACACCATATATTTT. Translated: CASSQFWGNTIYF.

The rearrangement links TRBV30 to TRBJ2-7, with unresolved D. Germline lookup yields CDR1 GTSNPN and CDR2 SVGIG (reference sequence). There are 13 residues in the CDR3. The V gene lost 5 bases and the J gene lost 4 bases, with 15 bases spanning the gap. The CDR3: CAWEIGRRYEQYF. The CDR3, as DNA: TGTGCCTGGGAGATAGGCAGACGGTACGAGCAGTACTTC.

The rearrangement uses TRBV28 and TRBJ2-4; no reliable D call. From germline, CDR1 is MDHEN and CDR2 SYDVKM. The V end was cut by 5 bases, the J end by 0 bases, with 5 bases between. The CDR3 runs to 13 residues. The CDR3 DNA follows: TGTGCCAGCAGTCCCCTAGCCAAAAACATTCAGTACTTC. It specifies CASSPLAKNIQYF.

In DNA, the CDR3 is TGCGCCAGCAGCCGCCGGACTAGCGGGAGGGCCGGCGACACCTACAATGAGCAGTTCTTC. It codes for CASSRRTSGRAGDTYNEQFF. The chain links TRBV4-1 to TRBJ2-1; 15 bases align to TRBD2. J was trimmed by 2 bases and V by 4 bases; bases with no gene match: 12. Per the germline V gene, CDR1 is MGHRA and CDR2 is YSYEKL. The CDR3 consists of 20 residues.

The V gene is TRBV7-8, the J gene TRBJ2-1; D tentatively fits TRBD1 or TRBD2 (5 bases each). CDR1 SGHVS and CDR2 FQNEAQ come from the germline V gene. Trimming took 5 bases from V and 5 from J, leaving 13 bases between them. The CDR3 contains 14 residues. CDR3 region: CASSEYGANNEQFF. CDR3 bases: TGTGCCAGCAGCGAATACGGGGCCAACAATGAGCAGTTCTTC.

This rearrangement joins TRBV27 to TRBJ2-3, with 12 positions matching TRBD2. This CDR3 comprises 15 residues. The ends lost 5 bases at V and 6 bases at J; junction bases unmatched: 6. CDR1 MNHEY and CDR2 SMNVEV come from the germline V gene (reference sequence). CDR3 DNA sequence: TGTGCCAGCAGTCCGACTAGCGGGGGTCTCGATACGCAGTATTTT. As protein: CASSPTSGGLDTQYF.

The V and J genes are TRBV11-2 and TRBJ2-1, with D perhaps given as TRBD1 or TRBD2 (5 bases each). CDR1 and CDR2 (germline): SGHAT, FQNNGV. CDR3 length equals 19 residues. V lost 4 bases and J 3 bases, leaving 25 bases between the germline ends. CDR3 sequence: CASSSPGLAGPQNYNEQFF. The CDR3 coding sequence is TGTGCCAGCAGCTCACCGGGGCTAGCTGGCCCCCAAAACTACAATGAGCAGTTCTTC.

The rearrangement links TRBV9 to TRBJ1-1, with D uncertain. CDR1 and CDR2 from the germline V gene are SGDLS and YYNGEE. The CDR3 sequence is 12 residues long. Deletions cut 3 bases from V and 6 bases from J, with 9 bases between. CDR3 sequence: CASSGGGSEAFF. In nucleotides, the CDR3 is TGTGCCAGCAGCGGAGGAGGGTCTGAAGCTTTCTTT.

This chain connects TRBV4-1 to TRBJ2-2; 9 bases agree with TRBD2. CDR3 size: 15 residues. The J segment lost 5 bases and the V segment lost 4 bases, leaving 5 bases of the junction unmatched. Germline values: CDR1 MGHRA, CDR2 YSYEKL. The CDR3 DNA sequence: TGCGCCAGCAGCCGAGCGGGAGGAGGGACCGGGGAGCTGTTTTTT. It translates to CASSRAGGGTGELFF.

The chain carries TRBV30 and TRBJ2-1; 14 bases match TRBD2. The CDR3 extends over 15 amino acids. Germline assignment: CDR1 GTSNPN and CDR2 SVGIG (reference sequence). Germline trimming cut 2 bases from V and 10 bases from J; bases unmatched to any gene: 7. The CDR3 sequence: CAWSLHWTSGREQFF. The DNA of the CDR3 is TGTGCCTGGAGTTTGCATTGGACTAGCGGGAGGGAGCAGTTCTTC.

The V and J genes are TRBV9 and TRBJ2-3, with D hard to call. This CDR3 has 12 amino acids. Germline lookup yields CDR1 SGDLS and CDR2 YYNGEE. Trimming left V 4 bases short and J 2 bases short, with 5 bases between. The CDR3: CASSTYTDTQYF. The DNA of the CDR3 is TGTGCCAGCAGCACCTACACAGATACGCAGTATTTT.

The chain employs TRBV30 and TRBJ2-1; D is undetermined. Germline V gene data show CDR1 as GTSNPN and CDR2 as SVGIG (reference sequence). Trimming removed 3 bases from V and 3 bases from J, with 18 bases in between. This CDR3 region has 16 residues. This chain's CDR3 is CAWSAGSSVLYNEQFF. The DNA for the CDR3 is TGTGCCTGGAGCGCAGGCTCCTCTGTTCTCTACAATGAGCAGTTCTTC.

V is TRBV7-9 and J is TRBJ1-2, with no clear D. Between the trimmed V and J ends, which lost 4 bases and 8 bases, there was a span of 14 bases. The CDR3 spans 13 residues. Looked up from germline, CDR1 is SEHNR and CDR2 is FQNEAQ (reference sequence). In DNA, the CDR3 is TGTGCCAGCAGCTCCCTATACATGGCAGGCTACACCTTC. It codes for CASSSLYMAGYTF.

This clone was counted a single time. J is TRBJ2-7 and V is TRBV30, with TRBD2 matching 8 bases. In germline, CDR1 is GTSNPN, CDR2 SVGIG (reference sequence). Trimming cost V 0 bases and J 3 bases; bases outside gene matches: 7. CDR3 length: 15 amino acids. This chain's CDR3 is CAWSVGAGVLYEQYF. The CDR3 DNA follows: TGTGCCTGGAGTGTTGGAGCGGGGGTCCTCTACGAGCAGTACTTC.

Worth noting for this clone: Other DNA sequences of this sample code for an identical CDR3. This chain uses TRBV13 with TRBJ2-4; the match to TRBD2 covers 11 bases. V trimming: 4 bases; J trimming: 7 bases; junction bases outside the gene matches: 6. Germline lookup yields CDR1 PRHDT and CDR2 FYEKMQ (reference sequence). CDR3 size: 15 residues. The CDR3 bases are TGTGCCAGCAGCTACACCACTAGCGGGGGTAACATTCAGTACTTC. It yields the protein CASSYTTSGGNIQYF.